The rows below give T cell receptor beta chains drawn from one sample of a study of blood T cell repertoires in COVID-19. Clones were read by immunoSEQ multiplex PCR, and TCRdb kept only the in-frame ones, dropping some. The table shows around 140,000 clones, with approximately 86% occurring only once. The sequenced material came from PBMCs or T cells enriched from blood (not recorded which). The receptors stem from a middle-aged woman who had been exposed to COVID-19. The CDR3 runs from the conserved cysteine through the conserved F or W. The D gene is left open where the match is weak. Not every row has a clone size; where given, it reads once, few, many or a size class.

TRBJ1-1	12	.	TRBV2	.	CASSAHSAEAFF	TGTGCCAGCAGTGCCCACTCCGCTGAAGCTTTCTTT
TRBJ1-2	14	.	TRBV25-1	.	CASSELGNNYGYTF	TGTGCCAGCAGTGAATTGGGCAATAACTATGGCTACACCTTC
TRBJ1-5	15	TRBD1	TRBV6-5	once	CASSHRTGESQPQHF	TGTGCCAGCAGTCACCGGACAGGGGAAAGTCAGCCCCAGCATTTT
TRBJ2-7	14	TRBD1	TRBV19	.	CASSPGTGIYEQYF	TGTGCCAGTAGTCCCGGGACAGGGATCTACGAGCAGTACTTC
TRBJ1-5	14	TRBD1	TRBV28	.	CASRWGQGNQPQHF	TGTGCCAGCAGGTGGGGACAGGGGAATCAGCCCCAGCATTTT
TRBJ1-1	17	.	TRBV27	.	CASSSLGGGDGNTEAFF	TGTGCCAGCAGTTCGCTGGGGGGAGGGGACGGAAACACTGAAGCTTTCTTT
TRBJ1-1	11	.	TRBV10-2	once	CASSGATEAFF	TGCGCCAGCTCAGGGGCCACTGAAGCTTTCTTT
TRBJ1-5	16	TRBD1	TRBV19	.	CASSPYQGAPNQPQHF	TGTGCCAGTAGTCCTTACCAGGGGGCGCCTAATCAGCCCCAGCATTTT
TRBJ1-1	15	TRBD1	TRBV19	few	CASSLRDRATAEAFF	TGTGCCAGTAGTCTACGGGACAGGGCAACGGCTGAAGCTTTCTTT
TRBJ1-2	15	.	TRBV9	once	CASSVVADSIYGYTF	TGTGCCAGCAGCGTAGTGGCAGACTCTATCTATGGCTACACCTTC
TRBJ1-4	14	TRBD1	TRBV5-1	.	CASSLGQESEKLFF	TGCGCCAGCAGCCTGGGACAGGAGAGTGAAAAACTGTTTTTT
TRBJ1-2	17	.	TRBV7-2	once	CASSLVGGDGANYGYTF	TGTGCCAGCAGCTTAGTAGGAGGGGACGGAGCTAACTATGGCTACACCTTC
TRBJ2-2	17	TRBD1	TRBV19	.	CASSPRLGTANTGELFF	TGTGCCAGTAGTCCGCGACTCGGGACAGCTAACACCGGGGAGCTGTTTTTT
TRBJ2-2	16	.	TRBV5-1	.	CASSLAGITYPGELFF	TGCGCCAGCAGCTTGGCCGGTATCACGTACCCCGGGGAGCTGTTTTTT
TRBJ1-6	13	.	TRBV5-5	.	CASSLVGDSPLHF	TGTGCCAGCAGCTTGGTGGGAGATTCACCCCTCCACTTT
TRBJ2-2	14	.	TRBV5-1	.	CASSAGLDTGELFF	TGCGCCAGCAGCGCGGGACTTGACACCGGGGAGCTGTTTTTT
TRBJ2-1	15	TRBD1	TRBV2	.	CASSDRDRGIHEQFF	TGTGCCAGCAGTGACCGGGACAGGGGTATCCATGAGCAGTTCTTC
TRBJ2-1	15	TRBD2	TRBV5-5	.	CASSLGLAGVNEQFF	TGTGCCAGCAGCTTAGGACTAGCGGGGGTCAATGAGCAGTTCTTC
TRBJ2-2	15	TRBD2	TRBV27	.	CASSLLAGGTGELFF	TGTGCCAGCAGCTTGCTAGCGGGAGGCACCGGGGAGCTGTTTTTT
TRBJ1-5	19	TRBD1	TRBV28	.	CASSFSGGQGLYSNQPQHF	TGTGCCAGCAGTTTTTCCGGCGGACAGGGCCTATATAGCAATCAGCCCCAGCATTTT
TRBJ2-5	13	TRBD2	TRBV7-6	.	CASSLGLAETQYF	TGTGCCAGCAGCTTAGGACTAGCGGAGACCCAGTACTTC
TRBJ2-7	15	.	TRBV21-1	.	CASSKADGSSYEQYF	TGTGCCAGCAGCAAAGCAGACGGGAGCTCCTACGAGCAGTACTTC
TRBJ2-1	16	TRBD2	TRBV20-1	.	CSASGLAGVRYNEQFF	TGCAGTGCTAGTGGACTAGCGGGGGTTAGGTACAATGAGCAGTTCTTC
TRBJ1-2	13	TRBD1	TRBV29-1	.	CSVETGGDYGYTF	TGCAGCGTTGAAACAGGGGGTGACTATGGCTACACCTTC
TRBJ2-6	16	.	TRBV28	.	CASSLGGTSGANVLTF	TGTGCCAGCAGTTTAGGGGGGACTTCTGGGGCCAACGTCCTGACTTTC
TRBJ2-1	15	.	TRBV4-2	.	CASSQDRSAYNEQFF	TGTGCCAGCAGCCAAGATCGGTCCGCGTACAATGAGCAGTTCTTC
TRBJ2-1	18	.	TRBV3-1/TRBV3-2	.	CASSQVRRRSGEGDEQFF	TGTGCCAGCAGCCAAGTACGAAGGAGGTCGGGGGAAGGGGATGAGCAGTTCTTC
TRBJ2-5	17	TRBD2	TRBV3-1/TRBV3-2	.	CASSLGDYWLRGETQYF	TGTGCCAGCAGCCTGGGGGACTATTGGTTACGAGGAGAGACCCAGTACTTC
TRBJ2-7	13	.	TRBV11-3	.	CASSSSTGYEQYF	TGTGCCAGCAGCTCCTCAACAGGGTACGAGCAGTACTTC
TRBJ1-1	15	TRBD1	TRBV5-1	.	CASSIGQGAGTEAFF	TGCGCCAGCAGCATAGGACAGGGTGCGGGCACTGAAGCTTTCTTT
TRBJ2-1	13	TRBD1	TRBV7-9	.	CASRDRGGNEQFF	TGTGCCAGCAGGGACAGGGGTGGAAATGAGCAGTTCTTC
TRBJ2-1	17	TRBD2	TRBV4-1	.	CASSGRAGTSSGNEQFF	TGCGCCAGCAGCGGGCGAGCCGGGACTAGTTCGGGGAATGAGCAGTTCTTC
TRBJ1-1	13	.	TRBV5-5	.	CASSLIPAAEAFF	TGTGCCAGCAGCTTAATACCAGCGGCCGAAGCTTTCTTT
TRBJ2-2	13	.	TRBV7-9	.	CASSLVRAGELFF	TGTGCCAGCAGCTTAGTACGGGCCGGGGAGCTGTTTTTT
TRBJ1-5	14	TRBD1	TRBV7-8	.	CASSLGTGHQPQHF	TGTGCCAGCAGCTTAGGGACAGGCCATCAGCCCCAGCATTTT
TRBJ2-2	16	TRBD2	TRBV9	.	CASSVVASGNTGELFF	TGTGCCAGCAGCGTAGTTGCTAGCGGAAACACCGGGGAGCTGTTTTTT
TRBJ1-5	14	.	TRBV5-1	.	CASSFGEAGQPQHF	TGCGCCAGCAGCTTTGGGGAGGCGGGTCAGCCCCAGCATTTT
TRBJ2-5	15	.	TRBV5-4	.	CASSLVLQGGETQYF	TGTGCCAGCAGCTTGGTACTACAGGGCGGAGAGACCCAGTACTTC
TRBJ1-5	16	TRBD1	TRBV5-5	.	CASSFPGTGVSQPQHF	TGTGCCAGCAGCTTTCCCGGGACAGGGGTGAGTCAGCCCCAGCATTTT
TRBJ1-2	15	TRBD1	TRBV14	.	CASSQDGTGGEGYTF	TGTGCCAGCAGCCAAGACGGGACAGGGGGCGAGGGCTACACCTTC
TRBJ2-1	13	.	TRBV7-2	.	CASSSPLASEQFF	TGTGCCAGCAGCTCCCCTCTAGCGTCTGAGCAGTTCTTC
TRBJ1-2	15	.	TRBV11-2	few	CASSTAREKNYGYTF	TGTGCCAGCAGCACCGCAAGGGAGAAGAACTATGGCTACACCTTC
TRBJ1-1	11	.	TRBV3-1/TRBV3-2	.	CASSQGRGAFF	TGTGCCAGCAGCCAAGGGCGGGGGGCTTTCTTT
TRBJ2-1	16	TRBD2	TRBV19	few	CASSIVGGGAHNEQFF	TGTGCCAGTAGTATTGTTGGCGGGGGGGCTCATAATGAGCAGTTCTTC
TRBJ1-2	13	TRBD1	TRBV7-9	few	CASSPDRGGGYTF	TGTGCCAGCAGCCCCGACAGGGGTGGAGGCTACACCTTC